This T cell receptor (beta chain) was sequenced for a study of blood T cell repertoires in COVID-19 (dated by TCRdb to the early 2020s). With regard to the full study: The collaborator samples originated in the United States, Italy and Spain and spanned the acute and convalescent phases of COVID-19. The material from the prospective study consisted of cDNA or gDNA derived from T cells, B-cell-depleted T cells, or PBMCs. Deeply sampled blood TCRbeta repertoires from subjects exposed to, actively infected with, or recovered from COVID-19 were included in the dataset. A freely available public database, intended as a resource for researchers studying the immune response to SARS-CoV-2, is where the repertoires were released. The samples were drawn from two sources: the first 160 participants of the ongoing ImmuneRACE study, and over 1,000 subjects contributed by 6 global collaborators. Sample metadata almost always included a de-identified subject ID, COVID-19 status, age in years and sex. HLA class I and class II types, where available, came from metadata supplied by the sample provider rather than from assay-based typing. Points the paper makes about the study in general: The quantity of clinical and demographic metadata differed by source and by participant and was supplied without curation.

Participants in the prospective study were enrolled through a virtual design, were aged about 18 to 90 years, and lived in about 25 United States geographic areas. To assign participants to cohorts, the prospective study relied on clinical history that participants themselves reported in a screening survey and a study questionnaire. For ImmuneRACE Cohort 3, a participant was defined as recovered based on two consecutive negative NP/OP PCR tests, clearance by a healthcare professional, or resolution of symptoms. In the prospective study, whole blood, serum and a nasopharyngeal or oropharyngeal swab were collected from each participant by mobile phlebotomists. Additional blood draws and questionnaires over a 2-month period could optionally be provided by prospective study participants. Before DNA extraction, blood samples from the prospective study were shipped at room temperature or frozen. To note about this clone: What antigen it recognizes has not been identified. Base qualities are not at hand, and no much larger clone is one base apart.

TCRbeta CDR3 regions were amplified from genomic DNA using the immunoSEQ Assay, a bias-controlled multiplex PCR. In the paper's pipeline: The number of nucleated cells in each sample was estimated by amplification of reference gene primers within the assay. To quantify the absolute abundance of each unique TCRbeta CDR3 rearrangement, sequence reads were collapsed and filtered. For each sample, productive Simpson clonality was calculated as the square root of Simpson's diversity index across productive rearrangements. TCRdb obtained this table from immuneACCESS and retained in-frame rearrangements with V and J assigned. These tables miss some clones; where compared with another copy, unresolved V genes account for less than half of the shortfall, and the remainder is unexplained. The D gene and trimming were derived from the DNA, and the V and J assignments and clone size from that table. The sample records hundreds of thousands of clones, more than 70% of which are singletons. The ten biggest clones cover around 2% of the sample.

Sequenced sample: PBMCs or T cells enriched from blood (not recorded which). The receptor's source is a woman aged 50 to 60 who had recovered from COVID-19.

The CDR3 protein is CASSSSSGEQFF. The nucleotide sequence reads TGTGCCAGCAGCTCATCCTCGGGTGAGCAGTTCTTC. The chain is assembled from TRBV11-1 and TRBJ2-1; confidence is insufficient to name the D gene. Deletion took 4 bases off V and 9 bases off J, with a span of 10 bases between the germline ends. The CDR1 and CDR2 encoded by the germline V gene (reference sequence) are SGHAT and FQDESV. Including the terminal cysteine and phenylalanine, the CDR3 comprises 12 residues. Here the CDR3 DNA is all that survives: 36 bases in frame from base 1.